The source of this T cell receptor beta chain is a study of blood T cell repertoires in COVID-19. Background on the study: COVID-19 samples collected from the United States, Italy and Spain covered acute and convalescent phases.

Only in-frame clones appear in the TCRdb table, and some are missing; sequencing was by immunoSEQ multiplex PCR. Here the sample spans about 280,000 clones, about nine tenths being singletons. The V end was cut by 6 bases, the J end by 10 bases, with 19 bases between. This CDR3 comprises 14 residues. Germline values: CDR1 MGHRA, CDR2 YSYEKL. The sequence was obtained from a man aged 50 or older with acute or convalescent COVID-19. Specimen: peripheral blood. The rearrangement joins TRBV4-1 to TRBJ2-1; TRBD2 might be the D (7 bases). The CDR3 sequence is CASSPIWGGDEQFF. The CDR3 DNA reads TGCGCCAGCAGTCCAATCTGGGGGGGCGACGAGCAGTTCTTC.